This T cell receptor beta chain was captured in a study of T cell responses to AZD1222 COVID-19 vaccine. Findings and limits, study-wide: Spike-specific TCR breadth and depth grew following two AZD1222 doses.

Profiling relied on immunoSEQ multiplex PCR, and the TCRdb table lists in-frame clones only, not all of them. The sample contains more than 65,000 clones, less than 85% of which appear only once. Trimming left V 6 bases short and J 3 bases short, with 14 bases between. The CDR3 is 14 amino acids. The germline gives CDR1 MNHNS, CDR2 SASEGT. As to this clone: Antigen: not known.

The chain uses TRBV6-1 and TRBJ1-1; no clear D gene. The sequence was obtained from an adult who received the AZD1222 COVID-19 vaccine. The sequences come from peripheral blood, collected 28 days after the second AZD1222 dose. The CDR3, as DNA: TGTGCCAGCAGCTACCGTCAACAAGACACTGAAGCTTTCTTT. Its protein is CASSYRQQDTEAFF.